The rows below give T cell receptor beta chains drawn from one sample of a study of T cells in Graves' hyperthyroidism and ophthalmopathy. TCRdb re-called the multiplex PCR reads with MiXCR, one entry per CDR3 protein. The sample lists 700,000 to 950,000 distinct CDR3 sequences, roughly a third occurring once. Sequenced: blood. These receptors came from a woman between 40 and 55 years old with Graves' hyperthyroidism. Each CDR3 is given with its conserved first and last residue. The order of the fields is clone size, J gene, V gene, D gene, CDR3 length, CDR3 DNA, CDR3 protein. The D gene is left open where the match is weak. Clone size is given for some rows only: seen once, a few or many times, or a class if the clone is expanded.

many,TRBJ1-1,TRBV19,TRBD1,15,TGTGCCAGTAGTATAGGGGCAGGGGGCGTCTCTGAAGCTTTCTTT,CASSIGAGGVSEAFF
NA,TRBJ2-2,TRBV10-1,TRBD1,14,TGCGCCGCAAGGACAGGGACGAACACCGGGGAGCTGTTTTTT,CAARTGTNTGELFF
NA,TRBJ2-7,TRBV29-1,NA,14,TGCAGCGTTGTGGGGCCTAGGGGACGGGGAGAGCAGTACTTC,CSVVGPRGRGEQYF
NA,TRBJ1-1,TRBV20-1,NA,13,TGCAGTGCTAACGAGGGCTTGAACACTGAAGCTTTCTTT,CSANEGLNTEAFF
NA,TRBJ2-7,TRBV11-2,NA,15,TGTGCCAGCAGCCACCTACCGGGACGCGACGGGGAGCAGTACTTC,CASSHLPGRDGEQYF
few,TRBJ2-7,TRBV7-4,NA,15,TGTGCCAGCAGCCCCCGATTAAGATCTCTCTACGAGCAGTACTTC,CASSPRLRSLYEQYF
many,TRBJ1-1,TRBV7-2,TRBD1,15,TGTGCCAGCAGCAGGGGACAGGGTCTGAACACTGAAGCTTTCTTT,CASSRGQGLNTEAFF
few,TRBJ1-2,TRBV19,TRBD1,16,TGTGCCAGTAGCCCGACTGGGACAGGGGGCAACTATGGCTACACCTTC,CASSPTGTGGNYGYTF
many,TRBJ1-2,TRBV7-2,TRBD1,16,TGTGCCAGCAGCCAACTACAGGGGGCCTCTAGCTATGGCTACACCTTC,CASSQLQGASSYGYTF
many,TRBJ1-1,TRBV12-3/TRBV12-4,NA,12,TGTGCCAGCAGTCCCCCGATTACTGAAGCTTTCTTT,CASSPPITEAFF
NA,TRBJ2-7,TRBV7-3,NA,19,NA,CASSIYLCSVEEGSYEQYF
many,TRBJ1-5,TRBV2,TRBD1,13,TGTGCCAGCGGTAGACAGGGGGCACAGCCCCAGCATTTT,CASGRQGAQPQHF
many,TRBJ1-2,TRBV6-7,NA,11,TGTGCTAACGACGGGGCTCATGGGGACACCTTC,CANDGAHGDTF
NA,TRBJ2-2,TRBV10-3,NA,13,TGTGCCAGCAGACCCGTGGACACCGGGGAGCTGTTTTTT,CASRPVDTGELFF
many,TRBJ1-2,TRBV5-8,TRBD1,15,TGTGCCAGCAGCCCTGGGACAGGGAACCACTATGGCTACACCTTC,CASSPGTGNHYGYTF
NA,TRBJ2-7,TRBV19,NA,13,TGTGCCAGTAGTTTCGTATCGATGAATGAGCAGTACTTC,CASSFVSMNEQYF
few,TRBJ1-4,TRBV20-1,NA,15,TGCAGTGCTAGGATTTCAGGGGCAGAAAATGAAAAACTGTTTTTT,CSARISGAENEKLFF
once,TRBJ1-5,TRBV12-5,TRBD1,16,TGTGCCAGCAGTTCAGGGACAGGGGGCCCCCGGCAGCCCCAGCATTTT,CASSSGTGGPRQPQHF
many,TRBJ1-2,TRBV13,NA,14,TGTGCCAGCAGCTTAGGCATCCGGAACTATGGCTACACCTTC,CASSLGIRNYGYTF
many,TRBJ2-7,TRBV6-2/TRBV6-3,TRBD2,15,TGTGCCAGCAACTCCGGACTAGCGGGAGGGTACGAGCAGTACTTC,CASNSGLAGGYEQYF
few,TRBJ1-1,TRBV10-3,NA,13,TGTGCCAGCAGTAATCTCGTGAACACTGAAGCTTTCTTT,CASSNLVNTEAFF
NA,TRBJ2-2,TRBV5-1,TRBD2,15,TGCGCCAGCAGCCGGACGGGGGGGCCTGACGGGGAGCTGTTTTTT,CASSRTGGPDGELFF